Below are 7 T cell receptor beta chains sequenced from a single sample in a study of response to subunit inactivated influenza vaccine. From the RT-PCR reads, TCRdb called clonotypes with MiXCR, one entry per CDR3 protein. This sample has 500,000 to 650,000 distinct CDR3 sequences, with around 8% found just once. The sequencing used PBMCs from blood, collected around 25 months after vaccination. Every receptor here comes from a man aged 45-69 years who received an inactivated influenza vaccine.

This clonotype was seen a handful of times. This chain connects TRBV4-1 to TRBJ2-1; 11 nucleotides match TRBD2. Germline V CDR1 and CDR2: MGHRA, YSYEKL. CDR3 length: 21 residues. The junction had 25 bases not matched to a gene; V was cut back by 4 bases and J by 8 bases. The CDR3 sequence is CASSRQISRVSGGASSHEQFF. Written as DNA, the CDR3 is TGCGCCAGCAGCCGCCAGATTTCTCGGGTTAGCGGGGGGGCCAGTAGCCATGAGCAGTTCTTC.

The chain uses TRBV28 and TRBJ2-2; no firm D call. The germline V gene has CDR1 MDHEN and CDR2 SYDVKM. V dropped 6 bases and J dropped 1 base, with 9 bases sitting between them. The CDR3 has 14 residues. The CDR3 spells CASRMPLNTGELFF. The DNA for the CDR3 is TGTGCCAGCAGGATGCCATTGAACACCGGGGAGCTGTTTTTT. Variable domain in full (rest from reference TRBV28 and TRBJ2-2): DVKVTQSSRYLVKRTGEKVFLECVQDMDHENMFWYRQDPGLGLRLIYFSYDVKMKEKGDIPEGYSVSREKKERFSLILESASTNQTSMYLCASRMPLNTGELFFGEGSRLTVL.

This clonotype has a handful of counts. CDR3 bases: TGTGCCATCAGGCGGGACAGGGGGCAAGAGACCCAGTACTTC. This codes for CAIRRDRGQETQYF. This chain links TRBV10-3 with TRBJ2-5; 11 nucleotides align to TRBD1. This CDR3 spans 14 amino acids. Germline V gene lookup returns CDR1 ENHRY and CDR2 SYGVKD. Germline trimming cut 6 bases from V and 2 bases from J; bases unmatched to any gene: 2.

This clonotype occurred a few times. This chain joins TRBV7-6 and TRBJ2-2; possible D gene TRBD1, 6 bases. Trimming left V 4 bases short and J 4 bases short, with 13 bases between. CDR3 length: 15 amino acids. Per the germline V gene, CDR1 is SGHVS and CDR2 is FNYEAQ. This CDR3 is CASSSSQGSTGELFF. Here the CDR3 DNA reads TGTGCCAGCAGCTCATCACAGGGTTCCACCGGGGAGCTGTTTTTT.

This rearrangement joins TRBV15 to TRBJ1-2, with a weak D call TRBD1 (6 bases). Trimming took 1 base from V and 0 from J, leaving 15 bases between them. This CDR3 region has 17 residues. CDR1 is LNHNV, CDR2 YYDKDF, per germline (reference sequence). The CDR3 bases are TGTGCCACCAGCAGAGGGGCCCGGGACACCACTAACTATGGCTACACCTTC. It codes for CATSRGARDTTNYGYTF.

This clonotype showed up just a few times. This chain uses TRBV19 with TRBJ2-7; the match to TRBD2 covers 10 bases. The CDR3 extends over 15 amino acids. Germline assignment: CDR1 LNHDA and CDR2 SQIVND (reference sequence). Trimming took 3 bases from V and 3 from J; bases not matched to a gene: 5. The chain's CDR3 is CASSMDRTSGYEQYF. DNA for the CDR3: TGTGCCAGTAGTATGGACAGGACTAGCGGCTACGAGCAGTACTTC.

The CDR3 loop reads CASSQTRGFADTQYF. Here the CDR3 DNA reads TGCGCCAGCAGCCAAACGCGAGGGTTCGCAGATACGCAGTATTTT. The chain links TRBV4-1 to TRBJ2-3; tentative D call: TRBD2 (5 bases). There are 15 residues in the CDR3. Looked up from germline, CDR1 is MGHRA and CDR2 is YSYEKL. The ends were cut back, 2 bases at V and 4 bases at J, with 13 bases in the middle.